These T cell receptor beta chains were read from a single sample in a study of cytomegalovirus exposure and HLA in healthy donors. The protocol was immunoSEQ multiplex PCR, while the TCRdb copy is restricted to in-frame clones and leaves out a portion. Among about 100,000 clones, about 80% were seen once, and the ten largest hold roughly 0.71%. The source material was PBMCs. The receptors stem from a woman aged 55-75 years in good health and CMV-seronegative. The CDR3 runs from the conserved cysteine through the conserved F or W.

>TRBV7-9|TRBJ2-3|17
CASSFRTSGGSTDTQYF
>TRBV2|TRBJ2-4|15
CASSDAGTGKNIQYF
>TRBV7-2|TRBJ2-7|13
CASSSWESYEQYF
>TRBV9|TRBJ1-1|14
CASSLQGANTEAFF
>TRBV7-2|TRBJ2-1|13
CASSSGLAGEQFF
>TRBV5-6|TRBJ1-1|14
CASSLGSRDTEAFF
>TRBV27|TRBJ1-1|13
CASSLLRGTEAFF
>TRBV2|TRBJ1-4|14
CASNIRGGVEKLFF
>TRBV25-1|TRBJ2-7|14
CASSEGQGPYEQYF
>TRBV4-3|TRBJ2-7|13
CASSQVGSGEQYF
>TRBV18|TRBJ2-1|15
CASSPQLGGVHEQFF
>TRBV10-3|TRBJ2-1|16
CAISGLKAGSYNEQFF
>TRBV6-5|TRBJ1-6|15
CASSRTGGDNSPLHF
>TRBV27|TRBJ2-3|13
CASSRLAGDTQYF
>TRBV5-6|TRBJ2-7|17
CASSILDRALYSYEQYF
>TRBV7-2|TRBJ2-3|14
CASGIAGGTDTQYF
>TRBV6-1|TRBJ1-2|12
CASIDNNYGYTF
>TRBV28|TRBJ1-2|15
CASSSKETGIYGYTF
>TRBV5-6|TRBJ2-7|14
CASSRGTGIYEQYF
>TRBV18|TRBJ1-1|13
CASSPQGNTEAFF
>TRBV21-1|TRBJ2-3|13
CASSRGAGDTQYF
>TRBV4-3|TRBJ2-1|18
CASSQDGARTSVYNEQFF
>TRBV6-6|TRBJ2-7|13
CASSFHSTGEQYF
>TRBV12-5|TRBJ1-1|14
CASGPYGWNTEAFF
>TRBV4-3|TRBJ1-5|16
CASSQDLSQGVQPQHF
>TRBV18|TRBJ2-7|13
CASSPSGAYEQYF
>TRBV5-6|TRBJ1-1|13
CASSWGEKDEAFF
>TRBV7-2|TRBJ1-2|14
CASSQPRAYYGYTF
>TRBV18|TRBJ2-3|17
CASSRIPSGRGTDTQYF
>TRBV4-3|TRBJ2-5|14
CASSQDLAEETQYF
>TRBV5-5|TRBJ2-1|18
CASSTRETAGGSYNEQFF
>TRBV6-5|TRBJ2-4|14
CASSSGLAKNIQYF
>TRBV5-4|TRBJ2-7|14
CASSFVQGSYEQYF
>TRBV5-6|TRBJ2-3|15
CASSLSAYGTDTQYF
>TRBV5-1|TRBJ2-1|14
CASSLGTGRDEQFF
>TRBV28|TRBJ2-3|16
CASSPAGTGATDTQYF
>TRBV15|TRBJ2-1|20
CATSTRFGQRGPGSYNEQFF
>TRBV7-2|TRBJ1-6|15
CASSTGTGGGSPLHF
>TRBV6-5|TRBJ1-2|14
CATTPGRGVNGYTF
>TRBV19|TRBJ2-2|16
CASSAHRGGGTGELFF
>TRBV18|TRBJ2-3|17
CASSPSPRISSTDTQYF
>TRBV29-1|TRBJ1-2|17
CSVEDQADRSIIYGYTF
>TRBV27|TRBJ2-3|13
CASSKIITDTQYF
>TRBV5-1|TRBJ1-6|15
CASSLATARGSPLHF
>TRBV9|TRBJ2-2|13
CASSVRGTGELFF
>TRBV18|TRBJ1-5|17
CASSPDGTGNSNQPQHF
>TRBV5-1|TRBJ1-5|14
CASSLGLSNQPQHF
>TRBV19|TRBJ1-1|14
CASVDRGRRTEAFF
>TRBV23-1|TRBJ1-1|16
CASSPLSGQGRVWAFF
>TRBV6-5|TRBJ1-1|16
CASSYSGGVMNTEAFF
>TRBV4-1|TRBJ1-1|14
CASRGLLLNTEAFF
>TRBV30|TRBJ2-1|14
CAWLTGSSYNEQFF
>TRBV6-5|TRBJ1-1|13
CASSRDREIEAFF
>TRBV7-2|TRBJ2-5|13
CASSLRVQETQYF
>TRBV9|TRBJ2-2|18
CASSPASGSSRNTGELFF
>TRBV19|TRBJ2-7|14
CASSGLAESYEQYF